The T cell receptor (beta chain) described here comes from a study of glioma-infiltrating T cells. The iRepertoire nested amplicon-rescue multiplex PCR amplified TCR alpha and beta CDR3s from RNA. TCRdb fed the multiplex PCR reads into MiXCR, producing one record per CDR3 protein. Of around 390,000 distinct CDR3 sequences listed, about two fifths are singletons. CDR3 length equals 14 residues. Germline CDR1 reads SGHRS; CDR2 reads YFSETQ. Trimming took off 0 bases at V and 0 bases at J, with 7 bases between the two ends. The chain is built from TRBV5-1 and TRBJ2-7, with D maybe TRBD1 (5 bases). The sequence came from a human donor with low-grade glioma or glioblastoma, undergoing nonglioma brain surgery, or in good health (not recorded which). The specimen was glioma tissue, nonneoplastic brain tissue, or PBMCs (not recorded which). CDR3 region: CASSLVTASYEQYF. The CDR3 nucleotides read TGCGCCAGCAGCTTGGTGACAGCCTCCTACGAGCAGTACTTC.